This T cell receptor beta chain was recovered during a study of blood T cells in healthy people across ages. Study observations and caveats: The unknown donor CMV status may have confounded expanded clonotype changes. Both higher diversity and more naive CD4+ cells marked long-lived donors when set against aged donors. No conclusive comparison of naive versus antigen-experienced cells was possible with unsorted PBMCs. Roughly linearly, TCR beta diversity per million T cells fell as age increased.

Germline V gene sequence: CDR1 DFQATT, CDR2 SNEGSKA (reference sequence). CDR3 length: 13 residues. Trimming cost V 5 bases and J 7 bases, with 17 bases left between them. This clonotype appeared a few times. Its antigen remains unidentified. The second PCR ran about 7 to 12 cycles with a sample-barcoded 5' primer and J-beta primers. Using its own MiXCR run on the 5' RACE reads, TCRdb lists one record per CDR3 protein. The sample records around 1,700,000 distinct CDR3 sequences, 28% being singletons. The source of this sequence is a woman younger than 45 in good health. The sample was blood. The rearrangement uses TRBV20-1 and TRBJ1-2; possibly TRBD1 for D (6 bases). This CDR3 is CSAGHGGAGGYTF. CDR3 sequence (DNA): TGCAGTGCTGGGCATGGGGGGGCCGGTGGCTACACCTTC.